The rows below give T cell receptor beta chains drawn from one sample of a study of graft-versus-host responses after intestinal transplantation. No antigens are known for them. Sequencing used immunoSEQ multiplex PCR; TCRdb keeps in-frame clones, though not all of them. The sample yields 130,000 to 150,000 clones, around 90% seen once. This sample comprised unstimulated CD4+ T cells sorted from spleen or lymph node cells, obtained before intestinal transplant. The origin of the receptors is a human donor who received an intestinal transplant. CDR3s include the opening cysteine and the closing phenylalanine or tryptophan. Each record gives: V gene, clone size, J gene, D gene, CDR3 length, CDR3 protein, CDR3 DNA. The D gene is left open where the match is weak. Where a row states a size, it is once, few, many or the class of an expanded clone; other rows omit it.

V gene: TRBV7-8; clone size: NA; J gene: TRBJ2-2; D gene: TRBD1; CDR3 length: 17; CDR3 protein: CASSSKPGQGTTGELFF; CDR3 DNA: TGTGCCAGCAGCTCTAAACCGGGACAGGGGACCACCGGGGAGCTGTTTTTT
V gene: TRBV6-1; clone size: NA; J gene: TRBJ1-6; D gene: NA; CDR3 length: 12; CDR3 protein: CASSEGISPLHF; CDR3 DNA: TGTGCCAGCAGTGAAGGAATATCACCCCTCCACTTT
V gene: TRBV7-8; clone size: NA; J gene: TRBJ2-2; D gene: TRBD2; CDR3 length: 17; CDR3 protein: CASQTSGRRANTGELFF; CDR3 DNA: TGTGCCAGTCAGACTAGCGGGAGGAGGGCGAACACCGGGGAGCTGTTTTTT
V gene: TRBV6-7; clone size: few; J gene: TRBJ2-7; D gene: NA; CDR3 length: 13; CDR3 protein: CAKRTAATYEQYF; CDR3 DNA: TGTGCCAAACGGACAGCGGCTACTTACGAGCAGTACTTC
V gene: TRBV19; clone size: NA; J gene: TRBJ1-4; D gene: NA; CDR3 length: 14; CDR3 protein: CASSPGRTHEKLFF; CDR3 DNA: TGTGCCAGTAGCCCGGGACGGACCCATGAAAAACTGTTTTTT
V gene: TRBV5-8; clone size: NA; J gene: TRBJ2-7; D gene: TRBD1; CDR3 length: 13; CDR3 protein: CASSFTGGTEQYF; CDR3 DNA: TGTGCCAGCAGCTTCACAGGGGGCACCGAGCAGTACTTC
V gene: TRBV28; clone size: once; J gene: TRBJ2-7; D gene: NA; CDR3 length: 18; CDR3 protein: CASSPRGGPTRYPYEQYF; CDR3 DNA: TGTGCCAGCAGCCCGAGGGGGGGGCCGACAAGATATCCCTACGAGCAGTACTTC
V gene: TRBV14; clone size: NA; J gene: TRBJ1-2; D gene: NA; CDR3 length: 15; CDR3 protein: CASSPTGPYYGGYTF; CDR3 DNA: TGTGCCAGCAGCCCCACAGGGCCCTACTATGGCGGCTACACCTTC
V gene: TRBV7-9; clone size: NA; J gene: TRBJ2-1; D gene: TRBD2; CDR3 length: 19; CDR3 protein: CASSLMALAGGRTYNEQFF; CDR3 DNA: TGTGCCAGCAGCTTAATGGCCCTAGCGGGAGGGCGAACCTACAATGAGCAGTTCTTC
V gene: TRBV30; clone size: NA; J gene: TRBJ2-5; D gene: TRBD2; CDR3 length: 13; CDR3 protein: CAWRPSGKETQYF; CDR3 DNA: TGTGCCTGGCGGCCTAGCGGTAAAGAGACCCAGTACTTC
V gene: TRBV9; clone size: NA; J gene: TRBJ1-1; D gene: NA; CDR3 length: 13; CDR3 protein: CASSVAAATEAFF; CDR3 DNA: TGTGCCAGCAGCGTAGCGGCAGCCACTGAAGCTTTCTTT
V gene: TRBV7-9; clone size: NA; J gene: TRBJ2-5; D gene: NA; CDR3 length: 17; CDR3 protein: CASSSPTGGASLETQYF; CDR3 DNA: TGTGCCAGCAGCTCTCCTACTGGGGGGGCTAGTTTGGAGACCCAGTACTTC
V gene: TRBV6-5; clone size: once; J gene: TRBJ2-7; D gene: NA; CDR3 length: 15; CDR3 protein: CASSYSEGLSYEQYF; CDR3 DNA: TGTGCCAGCAGTTACTCGGAGGGCCTCTCCTACGAGCAGTACTTC
V gene: TRBV18; clone size: NA; J gene: TRBJ1-2; D gene: TRBD1; CDR3 length: 14; CDR3 protein: CASSSFQGDYGYTF; CDR3 DNA: TGTGCCAGCTCCTCTTTTCAGGGGGACTATGGCTACACCTTC
V gene: TRBV19; clone size: NA; J gene: TRBJ1-2; D gene: NA; CDR3 length: 16; CDR3 protein: CASSIESRAEDYGYTF; CDR3 DNA: TGTGCCAGTAGTATAGAGTCAAGGGCCGAAGACTATGGCTACACCTTC
V gene: TRBV5-1; clone size: NA; J gene: TRBJ2-5; D gene: NA; CDR3 length: 12; CDR3 protein: CASSLIPETQYF; CDR3 DNA: TGCGCCAGCAGCTTGATCCCAGAGACCCAGTACTTC
V gene: TRBV7-8; clone size: NA; J gene: TRBJ2-4; D gene: NA; CDR3 length: 17; CDR3 protein: CASSNQGGRGAKNIQYF; CDR3 DNA: TGTGCCAGCAGCAATCAAGGGGGTCGGGGAGCCAAAAACATTCAGTACTTC
V gene: TRBV6-4; clone size: NA; J gene: TRBJ2-1; D gene: NA; CDR3 length: 15; CDR3 protein: CASSPERAEYNEQFF; CDR3 DNA: TGTGCCAGCAGCCCGGAGAGGGCAGAGTATAATGAGCAGTTCTTC
V gene: TRBV10-1; clone size: NA; J gene: TRBJ1-2; D gene: NA; CDR3 length: 14; CDR3 protein: CASRTGLELGGYTF; CDR3 DNA: TGCGCCAGTCGTACGGGACTGGAATTGGGTGGCTACACCTTC
V gene: TRBV27; clone size: NA; J gene: TRBJ1-2; D gene: NA; CDR3 length: 15; CDR3 protein: CASSLMGTRNYGYTF; CDR3 DNA: TGTGCCAGCAGTTTAATGGGCACGCGTAACTATGGCTACACCTTC
V gene: TRBV28; clone size: NA; J gene: TRBJ2-7; D gene: TRBD1; CDR3 length: 16; CDR3 protein: CASSLTGAPLPYEQYF; CDR3 DNA: TGTGCCAGCAGTTTGACAGGGGCCCCTCTCCCCTACGAGCAGTACTTC
V gene: TRBV28; clone size: NA; J gene: TRBJ1-1; D gene: NA; CDR3 length: 16; CDR3 protein: CASSYPQNPRNTEAFF; CDR3 DNA: TGTGCCAGCAGCTACCCACAGAACCCCAGGAACACTGAAGCTTTCTTT
V gene: TRBV27; clone size: NA; J gene: TRBJ1-2; D gene: NA; CDR3 length: 17; CDR3 protein: CASSFYGKVPGTYGYTF; CDR3 DNA: TGTGCCAGCAGTTTTTACGGCAAAGTTCCAGGGACCTATGGCTACACCTTC
V gene: TRBV28; clone size: NA; J gene: TRBJ2-3; D gene: NA; CDR3 length: 13; CDR3 protein: CASSGTLADTQYF; CDR3 DNA: TGTGCCAGCAGTGGGACATTGGCAGATACGCAGTATTTT
V gene: TRBV30; clone size: NA; J gene: TRBJ2-3; D gene: TRBD2; CDR3 length: 15; CDR3 protein: CAWNLPGRAVDTQYF; CDR3 DNA: TGTGCCTGGAATTTACCCGGGAGGGCCGTAGATACGCAGTATTTT
V gene: TRBV19; clone size: NA; J gene: TRBJ1-3; D gene: TRBD1; CDR3 length: 17; CDR3 protein: CASTIRGPPSSGNTIYF; CDR3 DNA: TGTGCCAGTACCATTAGGGGGCCGCCGAGCTCTGGAAACACCATATATTTT
V gene: TRBV7-2; clone size: NA; J gene: TRBJ2-5; D gene: NA; CDR3 length: 14; CDR3 protein: CASSLNPLQETQYF; CDR3 DNA: TGTGCCAGCAGCCTTAATCCCTTACAAGAGACCCAGTACTTC
V gene: TRBV6-4; clone size: few; J gene: TRBJ1-1; D gene: NA; CDR3 length: 13; CDR3 protein: CASSPDQGRLAFF; CDR3 DNA: TGTGCCAGCAGTCCCGACCAGGGCAGGTTGGCTTTCTTT
V gene: TRBV18; clone size: NA; J gene: TRBJ1-3; D gene: NA; CDR3 length: 16; CDR3 protein: CASSPKQGSSGNTIYF; CDR3 DNA: TGTGCCAGCTCACCTAAACAGGGTTCCTCTGGAAACACCATATATTTT
V gene: TRBV19; clone size: NA; J gene: TRBJ2-7; D gene: NA; CDR3 length: 13; CDR3 protein: CASRGGISYEQYF; CDR3 DNA: TGTGCCAGTAGAGGTGGAATTTCCTACGAGCAGTACTTC
V gene: TRBV10-3; clone size: NA; J gene: TRBJ2-5; D gene: TRBD2; CDR3 length: 17; CDR3 protein: CAIRAHAGTSGQETQYF; CDR3 DNA: TGTGCCATCAGGGCCCATGCCGGGACTAGTGGCCAAGAGACCCAGTACTTC
V gene: TRBV27; clone size: NA; J gene: TRBJ2-5; D gene: NA; CDR3 length: 12; CDR3 protein: CASSPEGETQYF; CDR3 DNA: TGTGCCAGCAGTCCGGAGGGAGAGACCCAGTACTTC
V gene: TRBV7-9; clone size: NA; J gene: TRBJ1-5; D gene: NA; CDR3 length: 14; CDR3 protein: CASSRTGNDQPQHF; CDR3 DNA: TGTGCCAGCAGCCGTACAGGGAACGATCAGCCCCAGCATTTT
V gene: TRBV29-1; clone size: NA; J gene: TRBJ2-1; D gene: NA; CDR3 length: 15; CDR3 protein: CSVEADSRSYNEQFF; CDR3 DNA: TGCAGCGTTGAAGCTGACAGCCGCTCCTACAATGAGCAGTTCTTC
V gene: TRBV19; clone size: NA; J gene: TRBJ2-5; D gene: TRBD2; CDR3 length: 14; CDR3 protein: CASSIGGVGETQYF; CDR3 DNA: TGTGCCAGTAGTATCGGGGGGGTCGGAGAGACCCAGTACTTC
V gene: TRBV6-4; clone size: once; J gene: TRBJ2-1; D gene: NA; CDR3 length: 15; CDR3 protein: CASSRTLSSYNEQFF; CDR3 DNA: TGTGCCAGCAGCCGGACATTGAGCTCCTACAATGAGCAGTTCTTC
V gene: TRBV27; clone size: once; J gene: TRBJ2-7; D gene: TRBD1; CDR3 length: 16; CDR3 protein: CASSTTGTALHYEQYF; CDR3 DNA: TGTGCCAGCAGTACTACCGGGACAGCATTACACTACGAGCAGTACTTC
V gene: TRBV5-4; clone size: NA; J gene: TRBJ2-3; D gene: NA; CDR3 length: 14; CDR3 protein: CASSLGRSTDTQYF; CDR3 DNA: TGTGCCAGCAGCTTGGGCCGAAGCACAGATACGCAGTATTTT
V gene: TRBV16; clone size: NA; J gene: TRBJ1-1; D gene: TRBD1; CDR3 length: 16; CDR3 protein: CASSQLQGKGNTEAFF; CDR3 DNA: TGTGCCAGCAGCCAATTACAGGGGAAAGGGAACACTGAAGCTTTCTTT
V gene: TRBV28; clone size: NA; J gene: TRBJ1-5; D gene: NA; CDR3 length: 12; CDR3 protein: CASSFANQPQHF; CDR3 DNA: TGTGCCAGCAGTTTCGCCAATCAGCCCCAGCATTTT